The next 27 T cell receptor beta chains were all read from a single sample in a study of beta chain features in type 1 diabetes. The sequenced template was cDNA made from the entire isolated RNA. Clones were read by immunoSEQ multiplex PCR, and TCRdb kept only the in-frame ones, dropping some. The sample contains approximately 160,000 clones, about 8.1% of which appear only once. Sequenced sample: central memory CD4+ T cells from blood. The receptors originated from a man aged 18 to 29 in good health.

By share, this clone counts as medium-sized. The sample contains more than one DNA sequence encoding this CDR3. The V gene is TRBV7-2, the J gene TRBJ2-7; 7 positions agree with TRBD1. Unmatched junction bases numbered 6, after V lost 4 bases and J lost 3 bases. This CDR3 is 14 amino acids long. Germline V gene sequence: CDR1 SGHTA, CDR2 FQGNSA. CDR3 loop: CASSSGTGVYEQYF. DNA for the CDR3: TGTGCCAGCAGCTCAGGTACAGGGGTCTACGAGCAGTACTTC.

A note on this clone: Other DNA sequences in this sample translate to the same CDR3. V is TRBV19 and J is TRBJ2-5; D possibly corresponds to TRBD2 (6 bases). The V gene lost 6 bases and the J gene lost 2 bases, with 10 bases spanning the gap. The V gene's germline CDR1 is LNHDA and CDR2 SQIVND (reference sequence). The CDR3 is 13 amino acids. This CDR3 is CASSGGLQETQYF. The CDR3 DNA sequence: TGTGCCAGTAGCGGCGGACTACAAGAGACCCAGTACTTC. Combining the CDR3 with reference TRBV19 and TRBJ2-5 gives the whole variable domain DGGITQSPKYLFRKEGQNVTLSCEQNLNHDAMYWYRQDPGQGLRLIYYSQIVNDFQKGDIAEGYSVSREKKESFPLTVTSAQKNPTAFYLCASSGGLQETQYFGPGTRLLVL.

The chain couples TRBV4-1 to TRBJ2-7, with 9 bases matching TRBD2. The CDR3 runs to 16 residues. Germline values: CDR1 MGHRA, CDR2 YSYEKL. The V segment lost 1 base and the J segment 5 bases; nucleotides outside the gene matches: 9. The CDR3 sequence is CASSQGPAREGHEQYF. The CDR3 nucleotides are TGCGCCAGCAGCCAAGGACCGGCGCGGGAGGGACACGAGCAGTACTTC.

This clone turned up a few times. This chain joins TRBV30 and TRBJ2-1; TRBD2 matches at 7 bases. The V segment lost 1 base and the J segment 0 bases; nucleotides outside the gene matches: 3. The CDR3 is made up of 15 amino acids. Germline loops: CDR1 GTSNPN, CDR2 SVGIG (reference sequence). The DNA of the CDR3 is TGTGCCTGGAGTGCAGCGGGACTCTCCTACAATGAGCAGTTCTTC. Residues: CAWSAAGLSYNEQFF.

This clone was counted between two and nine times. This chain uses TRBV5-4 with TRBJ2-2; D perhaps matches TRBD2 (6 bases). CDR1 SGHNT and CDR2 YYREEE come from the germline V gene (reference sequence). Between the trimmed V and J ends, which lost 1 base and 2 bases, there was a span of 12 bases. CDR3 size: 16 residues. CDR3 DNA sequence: TGTGCCAGCAGCTTGCCTAGCGAGCGTAACACCGGGGAGCTGTTTTTT. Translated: CASSLPSERNTGELFF.

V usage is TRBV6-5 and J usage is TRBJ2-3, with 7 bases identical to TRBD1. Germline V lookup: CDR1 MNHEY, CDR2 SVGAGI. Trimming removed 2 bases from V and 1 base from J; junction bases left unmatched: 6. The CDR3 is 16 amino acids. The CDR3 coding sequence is TGTGCCAGCAGTTACCCAACAGGGGTTCGCACAGATACGCAGTATTTT. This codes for CASSYPTGVRTDTQYF.

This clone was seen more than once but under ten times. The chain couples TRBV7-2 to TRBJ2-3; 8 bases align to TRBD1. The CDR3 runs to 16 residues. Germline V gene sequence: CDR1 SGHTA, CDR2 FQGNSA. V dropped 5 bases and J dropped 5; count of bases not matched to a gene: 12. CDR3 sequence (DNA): TGTGCCAGCAGCCCTCGGACAGGGAAAAAGGGAGATACGCAGTATTTT. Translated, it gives CASSPRTGKKGDTQYF.

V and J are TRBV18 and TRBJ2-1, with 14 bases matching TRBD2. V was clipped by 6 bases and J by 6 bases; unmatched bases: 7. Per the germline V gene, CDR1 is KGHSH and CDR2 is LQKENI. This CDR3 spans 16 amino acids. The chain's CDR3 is CASSPGLAGAGNEQFF. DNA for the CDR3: TGTGCCAGCTCGCCGGGACTAGCGGGGGCGGGCAATGAGCAGTTCTTC.

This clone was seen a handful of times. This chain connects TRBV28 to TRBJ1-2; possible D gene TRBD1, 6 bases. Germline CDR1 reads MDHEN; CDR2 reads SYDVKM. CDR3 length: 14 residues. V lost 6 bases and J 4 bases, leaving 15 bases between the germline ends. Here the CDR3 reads CASSPGHPPYGYTF. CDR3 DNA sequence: TGTGCCAGCAGCCCGGGACATCCTCCCTATGGCTACACCTTC.

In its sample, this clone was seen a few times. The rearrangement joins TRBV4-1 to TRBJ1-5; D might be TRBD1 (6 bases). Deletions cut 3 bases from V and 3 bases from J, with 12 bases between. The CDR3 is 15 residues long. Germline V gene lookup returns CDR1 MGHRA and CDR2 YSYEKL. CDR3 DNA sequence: TGCGCCAGCAGCCACCTCAGGACAGACAATCAGCCCCAGCATTTT. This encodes CASSHLRTDNQPQHF.

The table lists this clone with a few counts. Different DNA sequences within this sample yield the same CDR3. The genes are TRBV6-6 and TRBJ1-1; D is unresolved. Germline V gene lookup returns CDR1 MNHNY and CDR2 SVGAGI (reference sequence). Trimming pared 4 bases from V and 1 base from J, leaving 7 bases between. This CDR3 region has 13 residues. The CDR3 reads CASSSNRNTEAFF. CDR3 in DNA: TGTGCCAGCAGTTCCAACAGGAACACTGAAGCTTTCTTT.

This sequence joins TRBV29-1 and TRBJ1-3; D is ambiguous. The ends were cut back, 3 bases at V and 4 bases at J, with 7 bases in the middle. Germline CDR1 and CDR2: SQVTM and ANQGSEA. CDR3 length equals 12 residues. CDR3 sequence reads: CSVEARGNTIYF. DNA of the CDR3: TGCAGCGTTGAGGCCCGAGGAAACACCATATATTTT.

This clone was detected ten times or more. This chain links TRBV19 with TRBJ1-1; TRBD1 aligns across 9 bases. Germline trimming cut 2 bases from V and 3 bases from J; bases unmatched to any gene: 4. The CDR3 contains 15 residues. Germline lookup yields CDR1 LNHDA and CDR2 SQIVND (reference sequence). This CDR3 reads CASSILGTGHTEAFF. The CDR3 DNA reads TGTGCCAGTAGTATACTCGGGACAGGGCACACTGAAGCTTTCTTT.

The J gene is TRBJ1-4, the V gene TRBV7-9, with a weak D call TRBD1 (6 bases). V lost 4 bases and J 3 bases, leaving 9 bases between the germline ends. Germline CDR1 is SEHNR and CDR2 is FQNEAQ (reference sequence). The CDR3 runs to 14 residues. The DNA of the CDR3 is TGTGCCAGCAGCTCGGACAGCCCTAATGAAAAACTGTTTTTT. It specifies CASSSDSPNEKLFF.

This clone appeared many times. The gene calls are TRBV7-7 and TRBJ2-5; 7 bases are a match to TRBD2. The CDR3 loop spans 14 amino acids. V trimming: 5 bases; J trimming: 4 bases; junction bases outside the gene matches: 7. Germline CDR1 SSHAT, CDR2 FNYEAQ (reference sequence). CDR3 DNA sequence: TGTGCCAGCAGCCCCCGAGGCGGGGGAGAGACCCAGTACTTC. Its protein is CASSPRGGGETQYF.

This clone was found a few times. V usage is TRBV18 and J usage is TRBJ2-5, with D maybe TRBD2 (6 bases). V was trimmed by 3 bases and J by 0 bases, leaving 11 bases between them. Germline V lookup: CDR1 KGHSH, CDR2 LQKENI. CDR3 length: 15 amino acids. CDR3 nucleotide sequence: TGTGCCAGCTCACCGAACGGAGGGTACCAAGAGACCCAGTACTTC. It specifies CASSPNGGYQETQYF.

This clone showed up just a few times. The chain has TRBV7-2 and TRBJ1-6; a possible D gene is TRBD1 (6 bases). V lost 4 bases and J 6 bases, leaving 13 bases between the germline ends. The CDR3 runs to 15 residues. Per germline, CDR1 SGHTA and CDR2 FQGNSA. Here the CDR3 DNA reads TGTGCCAGCAGCTCCCTGGTAGGGGGTAATTCACCCCTCCACTTT. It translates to CASSSLVGGNSPLHF.

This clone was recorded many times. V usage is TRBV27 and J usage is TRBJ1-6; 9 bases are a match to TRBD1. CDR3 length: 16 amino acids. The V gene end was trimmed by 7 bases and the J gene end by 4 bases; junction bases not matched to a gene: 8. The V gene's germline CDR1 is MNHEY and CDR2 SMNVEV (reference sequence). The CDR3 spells CASTSRGQGYNSPLHF. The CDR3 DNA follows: TGTGCCAGCACCTCCAGGGGACAGGGTTATAATTCACCCCTCCACTTT.

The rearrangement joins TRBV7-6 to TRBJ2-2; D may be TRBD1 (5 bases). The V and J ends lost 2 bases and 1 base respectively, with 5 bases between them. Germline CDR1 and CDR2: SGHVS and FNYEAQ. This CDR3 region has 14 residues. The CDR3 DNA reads TGTGCCAGCAGCTTACAGGGGAACACCGGGGAGCTGTTTTTT. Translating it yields CASSLQGNTGELFF.

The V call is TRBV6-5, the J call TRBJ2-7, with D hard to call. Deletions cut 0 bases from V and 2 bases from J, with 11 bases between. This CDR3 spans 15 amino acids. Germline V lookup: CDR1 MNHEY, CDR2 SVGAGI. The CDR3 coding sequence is TGTGCCAGCAGTTACTCATCAGTCCGCCCCTACGAGCAGTACTTC. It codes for CASSYSSVRPYEQYF.

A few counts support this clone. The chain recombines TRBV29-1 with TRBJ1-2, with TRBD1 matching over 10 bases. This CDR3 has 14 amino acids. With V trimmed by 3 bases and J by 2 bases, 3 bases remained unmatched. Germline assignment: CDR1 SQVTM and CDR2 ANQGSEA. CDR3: CSVDRTGGNYGYTF. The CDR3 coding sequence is TGCAGCGTTGATAGGACAGGGGGAAACTATGGCTACACCTTC.

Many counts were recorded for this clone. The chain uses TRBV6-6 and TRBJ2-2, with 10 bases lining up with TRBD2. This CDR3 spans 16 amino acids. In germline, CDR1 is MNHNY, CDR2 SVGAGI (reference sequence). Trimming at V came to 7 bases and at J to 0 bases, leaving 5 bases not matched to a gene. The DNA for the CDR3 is TGTGCCAGCACCCGGGGACTAGCGTCGAACACCGGGGAGCTGTTTTTT. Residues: CASTRGLASNTGELFF.

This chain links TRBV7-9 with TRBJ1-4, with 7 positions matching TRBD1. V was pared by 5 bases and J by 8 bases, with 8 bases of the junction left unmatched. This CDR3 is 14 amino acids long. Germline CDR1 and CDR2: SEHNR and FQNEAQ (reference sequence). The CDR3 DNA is TGTGCCAGCAGCGTGGGACAGTCGGGAGAAAAACTGTTTTTT. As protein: CASSVGQSGEKLFF.

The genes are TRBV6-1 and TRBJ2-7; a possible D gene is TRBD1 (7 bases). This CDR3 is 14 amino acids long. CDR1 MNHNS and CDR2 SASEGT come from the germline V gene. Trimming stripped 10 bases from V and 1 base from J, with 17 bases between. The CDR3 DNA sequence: TGTGCCACCCTGGGGGGCAGGGGGTCCTACGAGCAGTACTTC. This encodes CATLGGRGSYEQYF.

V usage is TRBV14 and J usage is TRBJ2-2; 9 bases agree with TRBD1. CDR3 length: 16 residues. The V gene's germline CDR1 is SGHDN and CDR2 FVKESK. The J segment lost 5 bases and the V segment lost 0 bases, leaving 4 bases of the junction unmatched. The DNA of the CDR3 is TGTGCCAGCAGCCAAGATCCCGGACAGGGGACCGGGGAGCTGTTTTTT. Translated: CASSQDPGQGTGELFF.

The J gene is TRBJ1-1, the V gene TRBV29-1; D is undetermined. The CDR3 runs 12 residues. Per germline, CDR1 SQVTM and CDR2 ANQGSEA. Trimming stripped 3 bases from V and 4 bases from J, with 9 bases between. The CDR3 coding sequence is TGCAGCGTTGACGGGTACGCCACTGAAGCTTTCTTT. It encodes CSVDGYATEAFF.

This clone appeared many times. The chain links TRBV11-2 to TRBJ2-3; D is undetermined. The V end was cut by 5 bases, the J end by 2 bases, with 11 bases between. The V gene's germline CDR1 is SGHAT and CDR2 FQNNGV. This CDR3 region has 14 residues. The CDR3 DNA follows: TGTGCCAGCAGCCCGACGAGACTCACAGATACGCAGTATTTT. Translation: CASSPTRLTDTQYF.